Following are 26 T cell receptor beta chains from one sample sequenced in a study of blood T cell repertoires in COVID-19. Libraries were prepared by immunoSEQ multiplex PCR; TCRdb keeps only in-frame clonotypes and omits some of them. The repertoire holds 300,000 to 450,000 clones, 87% seen once, with roughly 1.4% in the top ten. What was sequenced was PBMCs or T cells enriched from blood (not recorded which). The receptor source for this set is a man in his thirties or forties who had recovered from COVID-19.

In its sample, this clone was seen once. The chain joins TRBV5-4 to TRBJ1-1, with TRBD1 identical over 7 bases. Germline CDR1 and CDR2: SGHNT and YYREEE (reference sequence). The junction had 12 bases not matched to a gene; V was cut back by 6 bases and J by 1 base. This CDR3 is 16 amino acids long. This CDR3 reads CASKPGQSFWNTEAFF. The CDR3 coding sequence is TGTGCCAGCAAACCGGGACAGAGCTTTTGGAACACTGAAGCTTTCTTT.

This clone has a handful of counts. The rearrangement uses TRBV5-1 and TRBJ1-1; 7 nucleotides agree with TRBD1. The CDR3 loop spans 14 amino acids. V shed 4 bases, J shed 3 bases, and the junction held 6 bases outside the gene matches. CDR1 SGHRS and CDR2 YFSETQ come from the germline V gene. The CDR3 coding sequence is TGCGCCAGCAGCAGGGACAGCAAGGACACTGAAGCTTTCTTT. This encodes CASSRDSKDTEAFF.

The sample holds one count of this clone. The V gene is TRBV5-1, the J gene TRBJ2-1; 10 bases are shared with TRBD2. The trim removed 4 bases at V and 4 bases at J, leaving 8 bases unmatched. The germline CDR1 and CDR2 sequences are SGHRS and YFSETQ. CDR3 length equals 16 residues. The CDR3 is CASSQASGGWYNEQFF. Here the CDR3 DNA reads TGCGCCAGCAGCCAAGCTAGCGGGGGCTGGTACAATGAGCAGTTCTTC. Filled out from reference TRBV5-1 and TRBJ2-1, the complete variable domain reads KAGVTQTPRYLIKTRGQQVTLSCSPISGHRSVSWYQQTPGQGLQFLFEYFSETQRNKGNFPGRFSGRQFSNSRSEMNVSTLELGDSALYLCASSQASGGWYNEQFFGPGTRLTVL.

The chain couples TRBV7-9 to TRBJ1-5; possibly TRBD1 for D (5 bases). Looked up from germline, CDR1 is SEHNR and CDR2 is FQNEAQ (reference sequence). V dropped 3 bases and J dropped 9 bases, with 6 bases sitting between them. The CDR3 spans 11 residues. The CDR3, as DNA: TGTGCCAGCAGCTTCGGGGGGCCCCAGCATTTT. Translating it yields CASSFGGPQHF. Using reference TRBV7-9 and TRBJ1-5 for the parts outside the CDR3, the full variable domain is DTGVSQNPRHKITKRGQNVTFRCDPISEHNRLYWYRQTLGQGPEFLTYFQNEAQLEKSRLLSDRFSAERPKGSFSTLEIQRTEQGDSAMYLCASSFGGPQHFGDGTRLSIL.

The rearrangement links TRBV27 to TRBJ2-3, with 13 bases lining up with TRBD2. J was trimmed by 6 bases and V by 4 bases; bases with no gene match: 1. Per the germline V gene, CDR1 is MNHEY and CDR2 is SMNVEV (reference sequence). The CDR3 totals 14 residues. The CDR3 loop reads CASSSTSGGDTQYF. DNA of the CDR3: TGTGCCAGCAGTTCGACTAGCGGGGGGGATACGCAGTATTTT.

In this sample, this clone turned up once. J is TRBJ2-6 and V is TRBV7-6; tentative D call: TRBD2 (6 bases). Per the germline V gene, CDR1 is SGHVS and CDR2 is FNYEAQ. V shed 5 bases and J shed 3 bases, with 11 bases lying between them. CDR3 size: 15 residues. This CDR3 reads CASSGGTGGANVLTF. The CDR3 DNA is TGTGCCAGCAGCGGCGGGACTGGTGGGGCCAACGTCCTGACTTTC.

DNA for the CDR3: TGCGCCAGCAGCTCCGGGACAGGGTTTGAAAAACTGTTTTTT. Translation: CASSSGTGFEKLFF. V usage is TRBV5-1 and J usage is TRBJ1-4; 9 bases agree with TRBD1. This CDR3 is 14 amino acids long. V dropped 3 bases and J dropped 7; count of bases not matched to a gene: 4. From germline, CDR1 is SGHRS and CDR2 YFSETQ. Drawing the rest from reference TRBV5-1 and TRBJ1-4, the complete variable domain is KAGVTQTPRYLIKTRGQQVTLSCSPISGHRSVSWYQQTPGQGLQFLFEYFSETQRNKGNFPGRFSGRQFSNSRSEMNVSTLELGDSALYLCASSSGTGFEKLFFGSGTQLSVL.

The chain uses TRBV4-1 and TRBJ1-5; a possible D gene is TRBD1 (5 bases). The CDR3 is 12 amino acids. Per germline, CDR1 MGHRA and CDR2 YSYEKL. The V end lost 6 bases, the J end lost 7 bases, and 10 bases lay between the germline ends. CDR3 sequence: CASSRQGQPQHF. In DNA, the CDR3 is TGCGCCAGCAGTCGCCAGGGACAGCCCCAGCATTTT.

The J gene is TRBJ1-4, the V gene TRBV6-2 or TRBV6-3, with a weak D call TRBD1 (5 bases). CDR1 and CDR2 (germline): MNHEY, SVGEGT. Trimming removed 4 bases at V and 8 bases at J, with 17 bases between. The CDR3 length is 15 residues. CDR3 region: CASSSGQSSFEKLFF. DNA for the CDR3: TGTGCCAGCAGTTCAGGACAATCGTCGTTCGAAAAACTGTTTTTT.

The J gene is TRBJ1-5, the V gene TRBV19, with TRBD1 identical over 10 bases. CDR3 size: 16 residues. The J segment lost 4 bases and the V segment lost 4 bases, leaving 7 bases of the junction unmatched. CDR1 is LNHDA and CDR2 is SQIVND in the germline V gene (reference sequence). As DNA, the CDR3 is TGTGCCAGTAGTAGCGACAGGGGGCTGGGAAATCAGCCCCAGCATTTT. Protein product: CASSSDRGLGNQPQHF. Full variable domain (rest looked up from reference TRBV19 and TRBJ1-5): DGGITQSPKYLFRKEGQNVTLSCEQNLNHDAMYWYRQDPGQGLRLIYYSQIVNDFQKGDIAEGYSVSREKKESFPLTVTSAQKNPTAFYLCASSSDRGLGNQPQHFGDGTRLSIL.

This chain uses TRBV19 with TRBJ2-7; 8 nucleotides align to TRBD1. The CDR3 is made up of 14 amino acids. Germline CDR1 is LNHDA and CDR2 is SQIVND (reference sequence). The trim removed 6 bases at V and 10 bases at J, leaving 14 bases unmatched. Here the CDR3 DNA reads TGTGCCAGTAGCAGCCCGGGAGAGGACAGGGTCCAGTACTTC. Translated, it gives CASSSPGEDRVQYF.

V and J are TRBV11-2 and TRBJ2-1; possibly TRBD2 for D (5 bases). V was clipped by 0 bases and J by 5 bases, with 17 bases between them. CDR1 SGHAT and CDR2 FQNNGV come from the germline V gene. The CDR3 consists of 17 residues. CDR3 in amino acids: CASSLDYPDWLNNEQFF. In nucleotides, the CDR3 is TGTGCCAGCAGCTTAGACTACCCGGACTGGCTGAACAATGAGCAGTTCTTC.

V usage is TRBV19 and J usage is TRBJ2-1, with TRBD1 matching 9 bases. The V and J ends lost 5 bases and 2 bases, in that order; junction bases with no gene match: 10. The CDR3 runs to 17 residues. Germline assignment: CDR1 LNHDA and CDR2 SQIVND (reference sequence). CDR3 coding DNA: TGTGCCAGTAGTGGGGGACAGGGTCGATCCACCTACAATGAGCAGTTCTTC. Translating it yields CASSGGQGRSTYNEQFF.

On this clone itself: Distinct nucleotide sequences in the sample also encode this CDR3. V gene TRBV9 combines with J gene TRBJ1-1, with unresolved D. The CDR3 consists of 15 residues. V was clipped by 0 bases and J by 2 bases, with 11 bases between them. Germline V gene sequence: CDR1 SGDLS, CDR2 YYNGEE. In nucleotides, the CDR3 is TGTGCCAGCAGCGTAGGGAGTCTCCTCAACACTGAAGCTTTCTTT. Translating gives CASSVGSLLNTEAFF.

J is TRBJ1-3 and V is TRBV27; D remains unclear. Trimming left V 8 bases short and J 0 bases short, with 8 bases between. CDR1 and CDR2 from the germline V gene are MNHEY and SMNVEV (reference sequence). This CDR3 comprises 13 residues. CDR3 nucleotides: TGTGCCAGCCCGAGGCACTCTGGAAACACCATATATTTT. It codes for CASPRHSGNTIYF.

V and J are TRBV5-1 and TRBJ2-6; TRBD1 is a possible D gene (7 bases). The length of the CDR3 is 18 residues. Trimming pared 2 bases from V and 3 bases from J, leaving 18 bases between. The V gene's germline CDR1 is SGHRS and CDR2 YFSETQ. The CDR3: CASSFEGAGGYGANVLTF. CDR3 bases: TGCGCCAGCAGCTTTGAGGGTGCAGGGGGGTATGGGGCCAACGTCCTGACTTTC.

The chain employs TRBV7-9 and TRBJ1-1; 8 bases map to TRBD1. The CDR3 is made up of 14 amino acids. Germline loops: CDR1 SEHNR, CDR2 FQNEAQ (reference sequence). The ends lost 5 bases at V and 3 bases at J; junction bases unmatched: 5. The CDR3 protein is CASSIQGVYTEAFF. The CDR3 region has the DNA TGTGCCAGCAGCATACAGGGGGTGTACACTGAAGCTTTCTTT.

The rearrangement uses TRBV19 and TRBJ1-5; tentative D call: TRBD1 (6 bases). Germline loops: CDR1 LNHDA, CDR2 SQIVND (reference sequence). CDR3 length equals 15 residues. The ends were cut back, 5 bases at V and 4 bases at J, with 15 bases in the middle. CDR3 amino acids: CASSPQMGANQPQHF. As DNA, the CDR3 is TGTGCCAGTAGTCCCCAAATGGGGGCGAATCAGCCCCAGCATTTT.

The V and J genes are TRBV12-3 or TRBV12-4 and TRBJ1-1; possibly TRBD1 for D (5 bases). V lost 5 bases and J lost 8, with 12 bases in between. The CDR3 spans 12 residues. The CDR3, as DNA: TGTGCCAGCAGTCCCTACAGGACCGAAGCTTTCTTT. It yields the protein CASSPYRTEAFF.

The rearrangement joins TRBV6-5 to TRBJ1-5; TRBD1 is a possible D gene (6 bases). The CDR3 sequence is 14 residues long. Germline values: CDR1 MNHEY, CDR2 SVGAGI. V was pared by 4 bases and J by 7 bases, with 14 bases between. CDR3 region: CASSSRQGYQPQHF. The CDR3 nucleotides are TGTGCCAGCAGTTCCCGGCAGGGGTACCAGCCCCAGCATTTT.

This clone was seen a single time. The CDR3 DNA reads TGTGCCAGTAGTACGGGACTCAAGAGCTCCTACGAGCAGTACTTC. Translated: CASSTGLKSSYEQYF. The J gene is TRBJ2-7, the V gene TRBV19; D perhaps matches TRBD2 (6 bases). The CDR3 has 15 residues. Germline V CDR1 and CDR2: LNHDA, SQIVND (reference sequence). V lost 4 bases and J 0 bases, leaving 13 bases between the germline ends. Full variable domain (rest looked up from reference TRBV19 and TRBJ2-7): DGGITQSPKYLFRKEGQNVTLSCEQNLNHDAMYWYRQDPGQGLRLIYYSQIVNDFQKGDIAEGYSVSREKKESFPLTVTSAQKNPTAFYLCASSTGLKSSYEQYFGPGTRLTVT.

The chain joins TRBV7-2 to TRBJ1-5; 10 nucleotides line up with TRBD1. V lost 1 base to trimming and J lost 6 bases; unmatched junction nucleotides: 6. Germline CDR1 reads SGHTA; CDR2 reads FQGNSA. The CDR3 contains 16 residues. The CDR3 sequence: CASSLGTGGPSQPQHF. DNA of the CDR3: TGTGCCAGCAGCTTAGGGACAGGGGGGCCAAGTCAGCCCCAGCATTTT.

The V call is TRBV18, the J call TRBJ2-5; possible D gene TRBD2, 6 bases. The CDR3 length is 12 residues. V gave up 5 bases and J gave up 2 bases, with 6 bases separating them. In germline, CDR1 is KGHSH, CDR2 LQKENI. The CDR3 spells CASSGGQETQYF. The CDR3 DNA sequence: TGTGCCAGCTCAGGGGGGCAAGAGACCCAGTACTTC. Full variable domain (missing parts from reference TRBV18 and TRBJ2-5): NAGVMQNPRHLVRRRGQEARLRCSPMKGHSHVYWYRQLPEEGLKFMVYLQKENIIDESGMPKERFSAEFPKEGPSILRIQQVVRGDSAAYFCASSGGQETQYFGPGTRLLVL.

There are many counts of this clone. The rearrangement links TRBV5-6 to TRBJ1-4; D is perhaps TRBD1 (6 bases). The CDR3 spans 15 residues. Germline values: CDR1 SGHDT, CDR2 YYEEEE. V lost 4 bases, J lost 5 bases, and 15 bases lay in between. The CDR3, as DNA: TGTGCCAGCAGCCGGGGGGCAGGATTAAATGAAAAACTGTTTTTT. It specifies CASSRGAGLNEKLFF.

This chain connects TRBV5-1 to TRBJ1-1; possibly TRBD1 for D (5 bases). Trimming stripped 4 bases from V and 0 bases from J, with 19 bases between. This CDR3 is 17 amino acids long. In germline, CDR1 is SGHRS, CDR2 YFSETQ. CDR3 protein: CASSLGQRNIMNTEAFF. Here the CDR3 DNA reads TGCGCCAGCAGCCTGGGGCAGAGGAATATTATGAACACTGAAGCTTTCTTT.

The gene calls are TRBV24-1 and TRBJ2-1, with TRBD2 matching 8 bases. The CDR3 contains 15 residues. The junction had 8 bases not matched to a gene; V was cut back by 4 bases and J by 7 bases. Looked up from germline, CDR1 is KGHDR and CDR2 is SFDVKD. The CDR3 region is CATSDSGGATNEQFF. CDR3 nucleotides: TGTGCCACCAGTGACTCCGGGGGGGCCACTAATGAGCAGTTCTTC.